This is a list of T cell receptor beta chains from one sample in a study of CD8+ T cells in alopecia areata. The method was immunoSEQ multiplex PCR; TCRdb's version includes in-frame clones alone and lacks a portion of them. Of 150,000 to 200,000 clones listed, 60% were seen once; the top ten hold about 0.94%. The sample in question was CD4+ T cells sorted from blood, obtained at week 24, from a patient treated with tofacitinib. The receptor source for this set is a human donor with alopecia areata. The conserved cysteine and the conserved F or W are not part of the CDR3 here.

length	V	CDR3
11	TRBV29-1	SVGEQSNQPQH
17	TRBV11-2	ASSRSGLAGGLNTGELF
12	TRBV29-1	SVDGQGAGGELF
12	TRBV11-2	ASSIWGMNTEAF
10	TRBV2	ASSDGIGGYT
14	TRBV11-2	ASSAMQGRSNTEAF
11	TRBV29-1	SVEAAPQSGYT
12	TRBV30	AWIVRGMNTEAF
11	TRBV30	AWLQAQGNTIY
14	TRBV25-1	ASKPSGVTNTGELF
10	TRBV30	AWSVQRTEAF
12	TRBV7-9	ASSTGGFRDEQY
12	TRBV7-2	ASSPYTRTDTQY
10	TRBV29-1	SAQTGEGPLH
10	TRBV7-2	ASSFSNYEQY
13	TRBV25-1	ASSESPGRDTEAF
13	TRBV7-9	ASSLKRGGYNEQF
11	TRBV7-7	ASSPGGAETQY
13	TRBV5-1	ASSSGTSGVYEQY
12	TRBV5-1	ASSLGTGVNEQY
12	TRBV10-3	AISESSGNEKLF
12	TRBV29-1	SVRRATYGTEAF
12	TRBV19	ASSIKLENTEAF
12	TRBV18	ASSPLPSDNEQF
14	TRBV5-1	ASSAGHSSSYNEQF
11	TRBV10-2	ASRGSGDHEQY
16	TRBV6-1	ASSEMSGLLRGANVLT
12	TRBV29-1	SVEAAGIIATQY
10	TRBV5-1	ASSLEEGRQY
14	TRBV7-2	ASSPDGTSGKETQY
13	TRBV5-1	ASSRQGAVGTEAF
11	TRBV5-6	ASSLGTNQPQH
14	TRBV6-1	ASSELGQGIYNEQF
13	TRBV7-8	ASSLAGHNNSPLH
11	TRBV2	ATSGGPDYEQY
16	TRBV29-1	SPDVPGGACSGANVLT
13	TRBV7-9	ASSLGADSSYEQY
12	TRBV27	ASSFGLAGNEQF
14	TRBV27	ASSSPQGSGSYEQY
13	TRBV9	ASSVPGAGANVLT
14	TRBV4-3	ASSYGAGVITDTQY
11	TRBV25-1	ASSESLHYEQY
15	TRBV13	ASSHSQEGEGNQPQH
12	TRBV6-5	AARPRVDSDTQY
15	TRBV5-1	ASRLTGITGIATEAF
11	TRBV9	ASGGQLDQPQH
12	TRBV19	ASSINIGSNEQF
11	TRBV29-1	SVMDKYTPGYT
11	TRBV7-3	ASSSSRNTEAF
12	TRBV15	ATSREISPDTQY
11	TRBV29-1	SVVSGFLETQY
12	TRBV5-6	ASSLESRHNEQF
10	TRBV4-3	ASSQDSWRQF